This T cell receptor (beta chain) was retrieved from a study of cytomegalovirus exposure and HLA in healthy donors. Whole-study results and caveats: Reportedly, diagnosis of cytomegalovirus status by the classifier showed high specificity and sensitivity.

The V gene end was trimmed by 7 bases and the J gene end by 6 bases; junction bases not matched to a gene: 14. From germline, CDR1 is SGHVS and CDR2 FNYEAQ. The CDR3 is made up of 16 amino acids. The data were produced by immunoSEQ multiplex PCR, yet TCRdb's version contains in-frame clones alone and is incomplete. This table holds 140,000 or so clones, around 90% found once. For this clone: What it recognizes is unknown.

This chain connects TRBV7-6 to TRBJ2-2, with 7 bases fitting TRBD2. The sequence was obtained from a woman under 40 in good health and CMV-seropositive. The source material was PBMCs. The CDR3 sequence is CASTPLGEGTAGELFF. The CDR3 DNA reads TGTGCCAGCACCCCCTTAGGGGAGGGGACGGCCGGGGAGCTGTTTTTT.